Listed below are T cell receptor beta chains from one sample, sequenced in a study of cytomegalovirus exposure and HLA in healthy donors. Assay used: immunoSEQ multiplex PCR; TCRdb lists only in-frame clones, some missing. The table shows 99,000 or so clones, with 83% occurring only once. Sequencing was performed on PBMCs. The source of these receptors is a man between 18 and 29 years old in good health and CMV-seronegative. Each CDR3 is given with its conserved first and last residue. The D gene is left open where the match is weak. Clone size is stated in some rows and not others, as once, few, many or a class when expanded.

>TRBJ1-1|TRBV7-3|-|-
CASSLSQGHTEAFF
TGTGCCAGCAGCTTATCACAGGGCCACACTGAAGCTTTCTTT
>TRBJ1-2|TRBV1|-|-
CTSSQDVRQTEHGYTF
TGCACCAGCAGCCAAGATGTCAGACAGACCGAACATGGCTACACCTTC
>TRBJ2-7|TRBV7-2|-|-
CASSLVFAGYEQYF
TGTGCCAGCAGCTTAGTATTCGCAGGCTACGAGCAGTACTTC
>TRBJ2-1|TRBV7-6|-|-
CASSDPGLREQFF
TGTGCCAGCAGCGACCCGGGACTTCGGGAGCAGTTCTTC
>TRBJ2-1|TRBV28|TRBD2|-
CASKLLAGAGGVNEQFF
TGTGCCAGCAAGCTCCTAGCGGGAGCCGGGGGGGTCAATGAGCAGTTCTTC
>TRBJ1-6|TRBV4-2|TRBD1|-
CASSPRDRENSPLHF
TGTGCCAGCAGCCCCCGGGACAGGGAAAATTCACCCCTCCACTTT
>TRBJ1-2|TRBV27|-|-
CATHPGGRPNYGYTF
TGTGCCACCCACCCGGGGGGCCGACCTAACTATGGCTACACCTTC
>TRBJ2-7|TRBV14|-|once
CASRLAGAYEQYF
TGTGCCAGCCGCCTAGCAGGGGCCTACGAGCAGTACTTC
>TRBJ1-3|TRBV5-6|-|-
CASSLRRPLGNTIYF
TGTGCCAGCAGCTTGAGGCGGCCGTTGGGAAACACCATATATTTT
>TRBJ1-1|TRBV6-1|-|-
CASRLPGTEAFF
TGTGCCAGCAGACTCCCAGGGACTGAAGCTTTCTTT
>TRBJ2-5|TRBV6-5|-|-
CASSYLIQETQYF
TGTGCCAGCAGTTACCTTATACAAGAGACCCAGTACTTC
>TRBJ2-3|TRBV5-1|TRBD2|-
CASSLGLAGTTDTQYF
TGCGCCAGCAGCCTGGGACTAGCGGGGACCACAGATACGCAGTATTTT
>TRBJ2-7|TRBV14|TRBD2|-
CASSPVGGSISYEQYF
TGTGCCAGCAGCCCCGTCGGCGGGAGTATAAGCTACGAGCAGTACTTC
>TRBJ2-7|TRBV27|TRBD1|-
CASSLPPGTGRAEQYF
TGTGCCAGCAGTTTACCACCCGGGACAGGGAGGGCCGAGCAGTACTTC
>TRBJ2-7|TRBV13|TRBD1|-
CASRGQGYEQYF
TGTGCCAGCCGCGGACAGGGCTACGAGCAGTACTTC
>TRBJ2-1|TRBV4-3|TRBD2|-
CASSQEGGSDEQFF
TGCGCCAGCAGCCAAGAGGGCGGGAGCGATGAGCAGTTCTTC
>TRBJ2-7|TRBV7-3|TRBD2|-
CASSVGGGSSYEQYF
TGTGCCAGCAGCGTAGGTGGCGGGAGCTCCTACGAGCAGTACTTC
>TRBJ1-5|TRBV18|TRBD1|-
CASSPDRQDQPQHF
TGTGCCAGCTCACCGGACAGGCAGGATCAGCCCCAGCATTTT
>TRBJ1-1|TRBV11-2|-|-
CASSSRAANTEAFF
TGTGCCAGCAGCTCCAGGGCTGCGAACACTGAAGCTTTCTTT
>TRBJ2-3|TRBV7-2|TRBD2|-
CASSLGVAGGTDTQYF
TGTGCCAGCAGCTTAGGGGTAGCGGGAGGCACAGATACGCAGTATTTT
>TRBJ2-5|TRBV10-3|TRBD1|-
CAISDHRGETQYF
TGTGCCATCAGTGACCACAGGGGAGAGACCCAGTACTTC
>TRBJ2-7|TRBV18|-|-
CASSPGQPPPEQYF
TGTGCCAGCTCACCCGGACAGCCACCCCCCGAGCAGTACTTC
>TRBJ1-4|TRBV30|-|-
CAWSVRDNGEKLFF
TGTGCCTGGAGTGTACGAGATAACGGTGAAAAACTGTTTTTT
>TRBJ2-7|TRBV21-1|-|-
CASPRLAGEAYEQYF
TGTGCCAGCCCCCGACTAGCGGGAGAGGCTTACGAGCAGTACTTC
>TRBJ1-1|TRBV11-3|-|-
CASWAGGGTEAFF
TGTGCCAGCTGGGCTGGGGGGGGCACTGAAGCTTTCTTT
>TRBJ2-7|TRBV28|TRBD2|-
CASSAAVAGGNSYEQYF
TGTGCCAGCAGTGCGGCGGTGGCGGGAGGGAACTCCTACGAGCAGTACTTC
>TRBJ2-7|TRBV28|-|-
CASSFIGGSYEQYF
TGTGCCAGCAGTTTTATAGGCGGTTCCTACGAGCAGTACTTC
>TRBJ2-7|TRBV29-1|TRBD2|few
CSVEDNSGTSSYEQYF
TGCAGCGTTGAAGATAATAGCGGGACGAGCTCCTACGAGCAGTACTTC
>TRBJ2-7|TRBV6-1|TRBD1|few
CASSPTGGYYEQYF
TGTGCCAGCAGCCCGACAGGGGGCTACTACGAGCAGTACTTC
>TRBJ2-7|TRBV6-1|-|-
CASRRTVNEQYF
TGTGCCAGCAGACGGACAGTGAACGAGCAGTACTTC
>TRBJ2-1|TRBV6-5|TRBD1|-
CASSYGTGMFNEQFF
TGTGCCAGCAGTTACGGGACAGGGATGTTTAATGAGCAGTTCTTC
>TRBJ2-7|TRBV6-6|TRBD1|-
CASSYRAGQGAHEQYF
TGTGCCAGCAGTTACAGGGCGGGACAGGGGGCCCACGAGCAGTACTTC
>TRBJ2-1|TRBV30|TRBD1|-
CAWSVGTGNYNEQFF
TGTGCCTGGAGTGTAGGGACAGGGAATTACAATGAGCAGTTCTTC
>TRBJ2-1|TRBV15|TRBD2|-
CATSAALAGAYNEQFF
TGTGCCACCAGCGCCGCGTTAGCGGGAGCCTACAATGAGCAGTTCTTC
>TRBJ2-5|TRBV27|-|-
CASSSFPDSPETQYF
TGTGCCAGCAGTTCCTTCCCGGACAGCCCAGAGACCCAGTACTTC
>TRBJ2-7|TRBV30|-|-
CAWSVRQGLSSYEQYF
TGTGCCTGGAGTGTCCGGCAGGGCTTGAGCTCCTACGAGCAGTACTTC
>TRBJ1-2|TRBV6-6|-|-
CASTRQAYGYTF
TGTGCCAGCACCAGACAAGCCTATGGCTACACCTTC
>TRBJ2-7|TRBV15|TRBD2|-
CATSRTSGSYEQYF
TGTGCCACCAGCAGAACTAGCGGGAGCTACGAGCAGTACTTC
>TRBJ1-5|TRBV27|-|few
CASSFFGQPQHF
-
>TRBJ1-2|TRBV15|-|-
CATSSPRGSYGYTF
TGTGCCACCAGCAGCCCCCGAGGTTCCTATGGCTACACCTTC
>TRBJ1-1|TRBV19|-|few
CASSIAGGTEAFF
TGTGCCAGTAGTATTGCCGGGGGCACTGAAGCTTTCTTT
>TRBJ2-1|TRBV9|-|-
CASSVGRSYNEQFF
TGTGCCAGCAGCGTAGGGCGGTCCTACAATGAGCAGTTCTTC
>TRBJ2-5|TRBV28|-|-
CASSLAEGRETQYF
TGTGCCAGCAGTTTAGCGGAGGGACGCGAGACCCAGTACTTC
>TRBJ2-5|TRBV5-4|TRBD2|once
CASSPPGTSGLETQYF
TGTGCCAGCAGCCCGCCTGGGACTAGCGGATTAGAGACCCAGTACTTC
>TRBJ2-7|TRBV7-9|-|-
CASSHATETYEQYF
TGTGCCAGCAGCCATGCGACAGAGACCTACGAGCAGTACTTC
>TRBJ2-1|TRBV11-3|TRBD2|-
CASSPRTSGSREQFF
TGTGCCAGCAGCCCCCGGACTAGCGGGAGCCGCGAGCAGTTCTTC
>TRBJ1-4|TRBV15|-|-
CATQNRELGEKLFF
TGTGCCACGCAGAACAGGGAATTAGGTGAAAAACTGTTTTTT
>TRBJ2-1|TRBV7-2|TRBD2|-
CASSLGLAGRDEQFF
TGTGCCAGCTCTCTCGGACTAGCGGGACGGGATGAGCAGTTCTTC
>TRBJ1-1|TRBV11-2|TRBD1|-
CASSFRSWGQGGSEAFF
TGTGCCAGCAGCTTTAGGTCCTGGGGACAGGGAGGATCTGAAGCTTTCTTT
>TRBJ2-6|TRBV27|-|few
CASSLSSLLGANVLTF
TGTGCCAGCAGTTTATCGAGCCTTCTTGGGGCCAACGTCCTGACTTTC
>TRBJ2-3|TRBV5-4|TRBD2|-
CASSRSGSSPNTQYF
TGTGCCAGCAGTCGTAGCGGGAGCTCTCCAAATACGCAGTATTTT
>TRBJ1-2|TRBV9|-|-
CASSVNPEGIPGGYTF
TGTGCCAGCAGCGTAAACCCGGAAGGCATCCCGGGGGGCTACACCTTC
>TRBJ2-7|TRBV7-9|-|-
CASSLARGTAGPYEQYF
TGTGCCAGCAGCTTAGCGCGTGGGACTGCAGGACCCTACGAGCAGTACTTC
>TRBJ2-1|TRBV9|TRBD2|-
CASSVGLAWNEQFF
TGTGCCAGCAGCGTAGGACTAGCTTGGAATGAGCAGTTCTTC
>TRBJ2-5|TRBV9|TRBD1|once
CASSTGDQETQYF
TGTGCCAGCAGCACAGGGGACCAAGAGACCCAGTACTTC